The TCR beta chain described here comes from a study of cytomegalovirus exposure and HLA in healthy donors. Study details: Roughly 80 million unique TCRs from HLA-typed donors were held in an early data release. Study-wide results and caveats: The availability of immune exposure information extended only to CMV serostatus. Associated with cytomegalovirus, according to the listing, were some 150 TCR beta chains.

On this clone: Its antigen is still unknown.

Use of 60 Vbeta and 13 Jbeta primers characterized the PCR. Clones were read by immunoSEQ multiplex PCR, and TCRdb kept only the in-frame ones, dropping some. The sample yields around 100,000 clones, approximately 78% seen once. Sample: PBMCs. The sequence derives from a man aged 30 to 39 in good health and CMV-seropositive.

The CDR3: CASSWGGDSGTRPPDTQYF. In DNA, the CDR3 is TGCGCCAGCAGCTGGGGGGGAGATAGCGGAACACGCCCCCCAGATACGCAGTATTTT. This sequence joins TRBV5-1 and TRBJ2-3; 7 bases are shared with TRBD2. Germline V gene sequence: CDR1 SGHRS, CDR2 YFSETQ. With V trimmed by 3 bases and J by 4 bases, 20 bases remained unmatched. The length of the CDR3 is 19 residues.